This is a list of T cell receptor beta chains from one sample in a study of blood T cell repertoires in COVID-19. This table comes from immunoSEQ multiplex PCR, and its TCRdb copy is limited to in-frame clones, with some not included. This sample has hundreds of thousands of clones, with over 75% found just once. Material: peripheral blood. These receptors were collected from a woman in her sixties with COVID-19, enrolled during active disease. The CDR3 runs from the conserved cysteine through the conserved F or W. D genes are given only for firm matches. A clone size is listed for some rows: how often the clone was seen (once, few, many), or a class if it is expanded.

clone_size: -
v_call: TRBV18
j_call: TRBJ1-6
d_call: -
cdr3_length: 14
cdr3_aa: CASSPQGVGSPLHF
cdr3_nt: TGTGCCAGCTCACCACAGGGGGTGGGTTCACCCCTCCACTTT

clone_size: -
v_call: TRBV5-5
j_call: TRBJ2-1
d_call: -
cdr3_length: 15
cdr3_aa: CASSLVFSLYNEQFF
cdr3_nt: TGTGCCAGCAGCTTGGTTTTTTCCCTCTACAATGAGCAGTTCTTC

clone_size: -
v_call: TRBV12-3/TRBV12-4
j_call: TRBJ1-2
d_call: -
cdr3_length: 13
cdr3_aa: CASAKTGGYGYTF
cdr3_nt: TGTGCCAGCGCCAAGACCGGGGGCTATGGCTACACCTTC

clone_size: -
v_call: TRBV19
j_call: TRBJ2-3
d_call: -
cdr3_length: 14
cdr3_aa: CASSIGGHTDTQYF
cdr3_nt: TGTGCCAGTAGTATCGGGGGGCATACAGATACGCAGTATTTT

clone_size: -
v_call: TRBV10-1
j_call: TRBJ1-2
d_call: TRBD1
cdr3_length: 16
cdr3_aa: CASSTTPRDSDRGYTF
cdr3_nt: TGCGCCAGCAGTACCACTCCCCGGGACTCGGACAGGGGCTACACCTTC

clone_size: -
v_call: TRBV18
j_call: TRBJ1-2
d_call: TRBD1
cdr3_length: 15
cdr3_aa: CASSPDGTGSYGYTF
cdr3_nt: TGTGCCAGCTCACCCGATGGGACAGGCAGCTATGGCTACACCTTC

clone_size: -
v_call: TRBV7-2
j_call: TRBJ2-7
d_call: -
cdr3_length: 14
cdr3_aa: CASRPGTTTYEQYF
cdr3_nt: TGTGCCAGCAGACCCGGGACAACGACCTACGAGCAGTACTTC

clone_size: -
v_call: TRBV7-9
j_call: TRBJ2-5
d_call: TRBD1
cdr3_length: 15
cdr3_aa: CASSRGQGAQETQYF
cdr3_nt: TGTGCCAGCAGCCGGGGACAGGGGGCTCAAGAGACCCAGTACTTC

clone_size: once
v_call: TRBV6-5
j_call: TRBJ1-1
d_call: -
cdr3_length: 13
cdr3_aa: CASNNLWPPKAFF
cdr3_nt: TGTGCCAGCAATAATCTGTGGCCACCCAAAGCTTTCTTT

clone_size: -
v_call: TRBV19
j_call: TRBJ2-4
d_call: TRBD1
cdr3_length: 15
cdr3_aa: CASSIPAGGRNIQYF
cdr3_nt: TGTGCCAGTAGTATCCCGGCAGGGGGCCGTAACATTCAGTACTTC

clone_size: -
v_call: TRBV7-2
j_call: TRBJ1-5
d_call: TRBD1
cdr3_length: 16
cdr3_aa: CASSLEGTGMNQPQHF
cdr3_nt: TGTGCCAGCAGCTTAGAGGGGACAGGGATGAATCAGCCCCAGCATTTT

clone_size: -
v_call: TRBV7-3
j_call: TRBJ2-2
d_call: -
cdr3_length: 12
cdr3_aa: CASSRNTGELFF
cdr3_nt: TGTGCCAGCAGTAGAAACACCGGGGAGCTGTTTTTT